This T cell receptor beta chain is drawn from a study of blood T cell repertoires in COVID-19. In the authors' methods: Amplifying reference gene primers gave estimates of nucleated cell counts. Sequenced by immunoSEQ multiplex PCR; TCRdb stores in-frame clones only, minus some. That table furnishes V, J and clone size, whereas the DNA furnished D and trimming. The sample lists about 190,000 clones; around 80% were seen once. Specimen: peripheral blood. The source is a woman over 75 with active or convalescent COVID-19.

The CDR3 sequence: CASSTRDRADYGYTF. The CDR3 bases are TGTGCCAGTAGTACCCGGGACAGGGCCGACTATGGCTACACCTTC. The rearrangement uses TRBV19 and TRBJ1-2; the match to TRBD1 covers 9 bases. V shed 4 bases, J shed 3 bases, and the junction held 6 bases outside the gene matches. This CDR3 is 15 amino acids long. Germline V gene sequence: CDR1 LNHDA, CDR2 SQIVND (reference sequence).